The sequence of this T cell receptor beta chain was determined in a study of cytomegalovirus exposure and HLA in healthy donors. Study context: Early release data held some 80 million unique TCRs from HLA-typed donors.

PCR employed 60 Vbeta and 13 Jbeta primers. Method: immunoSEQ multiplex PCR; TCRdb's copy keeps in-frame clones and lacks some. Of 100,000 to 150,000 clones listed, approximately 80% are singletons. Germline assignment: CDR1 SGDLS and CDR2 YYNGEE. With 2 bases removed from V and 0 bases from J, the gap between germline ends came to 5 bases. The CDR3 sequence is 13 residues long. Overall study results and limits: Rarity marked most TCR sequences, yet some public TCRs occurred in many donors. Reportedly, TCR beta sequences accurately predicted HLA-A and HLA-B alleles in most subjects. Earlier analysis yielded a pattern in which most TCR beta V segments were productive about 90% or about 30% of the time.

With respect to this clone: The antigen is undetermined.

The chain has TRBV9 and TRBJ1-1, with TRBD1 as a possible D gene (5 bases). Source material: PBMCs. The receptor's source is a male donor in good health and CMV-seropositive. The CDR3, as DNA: TGTGCCAGCAGCGTCAGGGTGAACACTGAAGCTTTCTTT. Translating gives CASSVRVNTEAFF.